Each of the 24 T cell receptor beta chains below was sequenced from the same sample in a study of blood T cells in healthy people across ages. The second PCR ran about 7 to 12 cycles with a sample-barcoded 5' primer and J-beta primers. MiXCR, applied by TCRdb to the 5' RACE reads, yields one record per CDR3 protein. The sample holds 850,000 to 1,000,000 distinct CDR3 sequences, about 51% seen once. Material: blood. Receptors originate from a woman in her fifties or sixties in good health.

This clonotype was observed a few times. V and J are TRBV7-9 and TRBJ1-2; weak D call: TRBD1 (5 bases). The CDR3 is 13 residues long. CDR1 SEHNR and CDR2 FQNEAQ come from the germline V gene (reference sequence). Trimming took 0 bases from V and 8 from J, leaving 10 bases between them. The CDR3 nucleotides are TGTGCCAGCAGCTTAGCAGGTGGGGACGGCTACACCTTC. Its translation: CASSLAGGDGYTF. Drawing the rest from reference TRBV7-9 and TRBJ1-2, the complete variable domain is DTGVSQNPRHKITKRGQNVTFRCDPISEHNRLYWYRQTLGQGPEFLTYFQNEAQLEKSRLLSDRFSAERPKGSFSTLEIQRTEQGDSAMYLCASSLAGGDGYTFGSGTRLTVV.

The chain recombines TRBV27 with TRBJ2-5; D is possibly TRBD1 (6 bases). With the DNA end fitting TRBJ2-7 better, the J assignment may be wrong. CDR3 length: 16 amino acids. Germline CDR1 and CDR2: MNHEY and SMNVEV (reference sequence). The CDR3 DNA is TGTGCCAGCAGTTTAGCCTCGCAGGGGAATCTCTACGAGCAGTACTTC. Amino acid sequence: CASSLASQGNLYEQYF.

This chain connects TRBV6-1 to TRBJ2-7; no firm D call. TRBJ2-5 explains the end of the DNA better; the J call may be wrong. The CDR3 consists of 10 residues. Germline loops: CDR1 MNHNS, CDR2 SASEGT. The CDR3 spells CATQSGTQYF. As DNA, the CDR3 is TGTGCCACCCAGTCGGGGACCCAGTACTTC.

The chain couples TRBV7-9 to TRBJ2-7; weak D call: TRBD1 (6 bases). With 5 bases removed from V and 3 bases from J, the gap between germline ends came to 14 bases. Germline V gene sequence: CDR1 SEHNR, CDR2 FQNEAQ (reference sequence). The CDR3 extends over 14 amino acids. CDR3 DNA: TGTGCCAGCAGCCAGCCCAGGGGTCGCTACGAGCAGTACTTC. Translated: CASSQPRGRYEQYF.

This clonotype was picked up one time. The genes are TRBV6-5 and TRBJ2-7; 9 bases map to TRBD2. This CDR3 is built from 14 residues. Germline V gene sequence: CDR1 MNHEY, CDR2 SVGAGI. V was pared by 6 bases and J by 3 bases, with 6 bases of the junction left unmatched. CDR3 protein: CASRTLAGDYEQYF. DNA of the CDR3: TGTGCCAGCAGGACATTAGCGGGGGACTACGAGCAGTACTTC.

The chain carries TRBV5-8 and TRBJ2-7, with D unclear. The DNA matches TRBJ2-5 better at its end, which makes the J call doubtful. This CDR3 has 15 residues. In germline, CDR1 is SGHTS, CDR2 YDEGEE. The CDR3 sequence: CASSYAGPQEETQYF. CDR3 DNA: TGTGCCAGCAGCTACGCCGGGCCCCAAGAGGAGACCCAGTACTTC.

The chain has TRBV7-9 and TRBJ2-7, with a weak D call TRBD2 (6 bases). This CDR3 is 15 amino acids long. Trimming stripped 5 bases from V and 3 bases from J, with 17 bases between. CDR1 and CDR2 (germline): SEHNR, FQNEAQ (reference sequence). CDR3 residues: CASSVGPGGDYEQYF. CDR3 DNA sequence: TGTGCCAGCAGCGTTGGGCCCGGGGGAGACTACGAGCAGTACTTC.

The table lists this clonotype with many counts. The genes are TRBV6-5 and TRBJ2-7; no clear D. Germline CDR1 MNHEY, CDR2 SVGAGI. The length of the CDR3 is 15 residues. Trimming shortened V by 0 bases and J by 0 bases, and 9 bases separated the two germline ends. The CDR3 DNA sequence: TGTGCCAGCAGTTACTCGATGGGCAGCTCCTACGAGCAGTACTTC. Amino acids: CASSYSMGSSYEQYF.

Worth noting for this clonotype: The junction does not match germline at one end; this may be a read error. The V gene is TRBV29-1, the J gene TRBJ2-1; D perhaps matches TRBD1 (5 bases). This CDR3 comprises 14 residues. Looked up from germline, CDR1 is SQVTM and CDR2 is ANQGSEA. CDR3 coding DNA: TGCAGCGTTGTTGGGGCGAGCTCCTACAATGGGCAGTTCTTC. This codes for CSVVGASSYNGQFF.

This clonotype was seen a single time. J is TRBJ1-6 and V is TRBV11-2, with 7 bases aligning to TRBD1. Trimming at V came to 5 bases and at J to 7 bases, leaving 5 bases not matched to a gene. In germline, CDR1 is SGHAT, CDR2 FQNNGV. The CDR3 is 14 residues long. CDR3 in amino acids: CASSAGTENSPLHF. DNA of the CDR3: TGTGCCAGCAGCGCCGGGACAGAGAATTCACCCCTCCACTTT.

In this sample, this clonotype turned up a few times. The chain couples TRBV7-2 to TRBJ2-4; 11 bases match TRBD2. Unmatched junction bases numbered 12, after V lost 2 bases and J lost 6 bases. This CDR3 is 18 amino acids long. Looked up from germline, CDR1 is SGHTA and CDR2 is FQGNSA. The DNA of the CDR3 is TGTGCCAGCAGCTTAAAACTAGCGGGAGATGGAAGGTTAAACATTCAGTACTTC. Protein: CASSLKLAGDGRLNIQYF.

The chain couples TRBV12-3 or TRBV12-4 to TRBJ2-7; tentatively, D is TRBD2 (5 bases). The CDR3 is 14 residues long. The V end was cut by 7 bases, the J end by 0 bases, with 13 bases between. The CDR3 sequence: CASNTSGASYEQYF. CDR3 bases: TGTGCCAGCAATACGAGCGGAGCCTCCTACGAGCAGTACTTC.

V gene TRBV7-4 combines with J gene TRBJ2-7, with TRBD2 identical over 7 bases. Unmatched junction bases numbered 6, after V lost 1 base and J lost 0 bases. There are 16 residues in the CDR3. Germline V gene data show CDR1 as SGHVT and CDR2 as SQSDAQ. Written as DNA, the CDR3 is TGTGCCAGCAGCTTAGTACGAGCGGGGAGCTCCTACGAGCAGTACTTC. Translated, it gives CASSLVRAGSSYEQYF.

This clonotype came up a few times. The chain employs TRBV29-1 and TRBJ2-1; 7 nucleotides align to TRBD2. Trimming removed 5 bases from V and 1 base from J; junction bases left unmatched: 8. The CDR3 sequence is 15 residues long. Germline CDR1 and CDR2: SQVTM and ANQGSEA. CDR3 sequence: CSVLRAGVSYNEQFF. The CDR3 nucleotides are TGCAGCGTTCTTAGGGCGGGAGTATCCTACAATGAGCAGTTCTTC.

This rearrangement joins TRBV7-2 to TRBJ2-1; D is possibly TRBD2 (6 bases). CDR1 and CDR2 from the germline V gene are SGHTA and FQGNSA. The CDR3 extends over 13 amino acids. Trimming cost V 1 base and J 12 bases, with 13 bases left between them. CDR3 sequence (DNA): TGTGCCAGCAGCTTAGGGACTACCCACTGGCAGTTCTTC. Its protein is CASSLGTTHWQFF.

V gene TRBV9 combines with J gene TRBJ1-5, with a tentative D call TRBD1 (6 bases). The V end lost 1 base, the J end lost 2 bases, and 19 bases lay between the germline ends. Per germline, CDR1 SGDLS and CDR2 YYNGEE. This CDR3 spans 18 amino acids. Here the CDR3 reads CASSVPEPGDGGNQPQHF. The CDR3 nucleotides are TGTGCCAGCAGCGTACCCGAGCCAGGGGACGGCGGCAATCAGCCCCAGCATTTT. Filled out from reference TRBV9 and TRBJ1-5, the complete variable domain reads DSGVTQTPKHLITATGQRVTLRCSPRSGDLSVYWYQQSLDQGLQFLIQYYNGEERAKGNILERFSAQQFPDLHSELNLSSLELGDSALYFCASSVPEPGDGGNQPQHFGDGTRLSIL.

About this clonotype: An end of the junction does not agree with germline; a read error may underlie this. V gene TRBV30 combines with J gene TRBJ2-1, with TRBD1 matching over 7 bases. This CDR3 spans 15 amino acids. Germline V lookup: CDR1 GTSNPN, CDR2 SVGIG (reference sequence). The CDR3 protein is CAWSIRDSLYSEQFF. CDR3 nucleotide sequence: TGTGCCTGGAGTATCCGGGACAGTCTATACAGTGAGCAGTTCTTC.

This sequence joins TRBV5-4 and TRBJ2-1; unclear D gene. Germline CDR1 and CDR2: SGHNT and YYREEE (reference sequence). CDR3 length: 13 residues. Between the trimmed V and J ends, which lost 4 bases and 9 bases, there was a span of 14 bases. CDR3 protein: CASSNDHLGEQFF. The CDR3 coding sequence is TGTGCCAGCAGCAACGACCACCTGGGTGAGCAGTTCTTC.

This clonotype has only a few counts. The chain couples TRBV20-1 to TRBJ2-7, with TRBD2 as a possible D gene (5 bases). Trimming removed 0 bases at V and 4 bases at J, with 10 bases between. Germline V gene data show CDR1 as DFQATT and CDR2 as SNEGSKA (reference sequence). This CDR3 is built from 13 residues. This CDR3 is CSARERVAYEQYF. The CDR3 DNA sequence: TGCAGTGCTAGAGAGAGGGTAGCTTACGAGCAGTACTTC.

This clonotype has only a few counts. The CDR3 nucleotides read TGTGCCATCAGTGACCAGACAAGGAATGGTGGTACGCAGTATTTT. Amino acids: CAISDQTRNGGTQYF. The rearrangement uses TRBV10-3 and TRBJ2-3; D gene ambiguous. Trimming removed 3 bases from V and 8 bases from J, with 18 bases in between. The CDR3 runs 15 residues. The germline V gene has CDR1 ENHRY and CDR2 SYGVKD.

This clonotype has more than one count but fewer than ten. DNA for the CDR3: TGCAGCGTACAGGGGGCGGAGGGTGAGCAGTTCTTC. Its protein is CSVQGAEGEQFF. V is TRBV29-1 and J is TRBJ2-1; 9 nucleotides match TRBD1. The germline gives CDR1 SQVTM, CDR2 ANQGSEA. This CDR3 has 12 amino acids. V trimming: 6 bases; J trimming: 9 bases; junction bases outside the gene matches: 6.

The rearrangement joins TRBV5-5 to TRBJ2-3; 8 nucleotides align to TRBD2. The CDR3 has 18 amino acids. V was clipped by 0 bases and J by 0 bases; unmatched bases: 9. The V gene's germline CDR1 is SGHKS and CDR2 YYEKEE (reference sequence). The CDR3 here is CASSLASGRRASTDTQYF. CDR3 bases: TGTGCCAGCAGCTTGGCGAGCGGGAGACGGGCTAGCACAGATACGCAGTATTTT.

The chain uses TRBV28 and TRBJ1-2; the match to TRBD1 covers 7 bases. Losses at the gene ends were 7 bases for V and 8 bases for J; bases not matched to a gene: 7. Germline V CDR1 and CDR2: MDHEN, SYDVKM. The length of the CDR3 is 12 residues. The CDR3 DNA reads as TGTGCCAGCACTGACAGGGCACGAGGCTACACCTTC. As protein: CASTDRARGYTF.

J is TRBJ1-5 and V is TRBV12-3 or TRBV12-4; 12 bases are a match to TRBD1. This CDR3 contains 15 residues. With V trimmed by 1 base and J by 7 bases, 2 bases remained unmatched. In DNA form, the CDR3 reads TGTGCCAGCAGTTTAGAAGGGACAGGGGGCCAGCCCCAGCATTTT. Amino acids: CASSLEGTGGQPQHF.